Each of the 26 T cell receptor beta chains below was sequenced from the same sample in a study of cytomegalovirus exposure and HLA in healthy donors. A multiplex PCR was run with 60 Vbeta primers and 13 Jbeta primers. The method was immunoSEQ multiplex PCR; TCRdb's version includes in-frame clones alone and lacks a portion of them. The sample has under 200,000 clones, roughly 78% seen once. Sequenced: PBMCs. The receptors here all came from a woman in her thirties or forties in good health and CMV-seronegative.

This clone was observed once. The genes are TRBV7-9 and TRBJ1-4; possible D gene TRBD1, 6 bases. The V and J ends lost 5 bases and 2 bases respectively, with 12 bases between them. The length of the CDR3 is 15 residues. Per germline, CDR1 SEHNR and CDR2 FQNEAQ (reference sequence). The DNA for the CDR3 is TGTGCCAGCAGCCCTAACCAGGGGACTAATGAAAAACTGTTTTTT. As protein: CASSPNQGTNEKLFF. Full variable domain (remainder filled in from reference TRBV7-9 and TRBJ1-4): DTGVSQNPRHKITKRGQNVTFRCDPISEHNRLYWYRQTLGQGPEFLTYFQNEAQLEKSRLLSDRFSAERPKGSFSTLEIQRTEQGDSAMYLCASSPNQGTNEKLFFGSGTQLSVL.

V and J are TRBV6-5 and TRBJ2-1; 9 positions match TRBD1. The CDR3 spans 16 residues. Germline V gives CDR1 MNHEY, CDR2 SVGAGI. J was trimmed by 8 bases and V by 2 bases; bases with no gene match: 10. The CDR3 is CASSYRGGQGNHEQFF. The CDR3 nucleotides are TGTGCCAGCAGTTACAGGGGGGGACAGGGCAACCATGAGCAGTTCTTC.

The rearrangement uses TRBV15 and TRBJ2-3; D gene ambiguous. Trimming shortened V by 1 base and J by 4 bases, and 6 bases separated the two germline ends. The CDR3 loop spans 13 amino acids. Germline V CDR1 and CDR2: LNHNV, YYDKDF (reference sequence). CDR3 nucleotides: TGTGCCACCAGCAGAGCTCCCCCAGATACGCAGTATTTT. It is translated as CATSRAPPDTQYF.

The genes are TRBV6-1 and TRBJ1-3; D gene unclear. The V end was cut by 4 bases, the J end by 2 bases, with 12 bases between. Germline CDR1 MNHNS, CDR2 SASEGT. The CDR3 runs 15 residues. CDR3 in amino acids: CASSARAVTGNTIYF. The DNA of the CDR3 is TGTGCCAGCAGTGCCCGCGCGGTTACTGGAAACACCATATATTTT.

This sequence joins TRBV9 and TRBJ1-2; the D gene is possibly TRBD1 (5 bases). V lost 2 bases to trimming and J lost 1 base, with 12 bases between them. CDR3 length equals 15 residues. CDR1 and CDR2 from the germline V gene are SGDLS and YYNGEE. The DNA of the CDR3 is TGTGCCAGCAGCGTCTCCGGACACTTTAACTATGGCTACACCTTC. Residues: CASSVSGHFNYGYTF.

The rearrangement joins TRBV10-1 to TRBJ1-1, with TRBD1 matching over 9 bases. The germline CDR1 and CDR2 sequences are WNHNN and SYGVQD (reference sequence). The CDR3 is 14 residues long. J lost 4 bases, V lost 9 bases, and 9 bases had no gene match. This CDR3 is CAREDRGCFTEAFF. CDR3 sequence (DNA): TGCGCCAGGGAGGACAGGGGATGTTTCACTGAAGCTTTCTTT.

V and J are TRBV25-1 and TRBJ1-1; tentative D call: TRBD1 (6 bases). The CDR3 is 11 residues long. Trimming stripped 6 bases from V and 7 bases from J, with 9 bases between. Germline CDR1 is MGHDK and CDR2 is SYGVNS. For the CDR3, the DNA is TGTGCCAGCAGAGTAGGGGGTGAAGCTTTCTTT. It codes for CASRVGGEAFF.

The chain joins TRBV2 to TRBJ2-2; D is perhaps TRBD2 (6 bases). The ends were cut back, 5 bases at V and 1 base at J, with 11 bases in the middle. This CDR3 has 15 amino acids. The germline V gene encodes CDR1 SNHLY and CDR2 FYNNEI. CDR3 nucleotides: TGTGCCAGCAGTCCAACAGCGGGGAACACCGGGGAGCTGTTTTTT. The encoded protein is CASSPTAGNTGELFF.

This chain links TRBV6-6 with TRBJ2-7; TRBD1 agrees at 7 bases. The length of the CDR3 is 16 residues. V gave up 3 bases and J gave up 0 bases; unmatched junction bases: 8. Germline V gives CDR1 MNHNY, CDR2 SVGAGI (reference sequence). The CDR3 coding sequence is TGTGCCAGCAGTTATGGACGGGACAGTCACTCCTACGAGCAGTACTTC. Translating gives CASSYGRDSHSYEQYF.

The gene calls are TRBV2 and TRBJ2-7; TRBD2 matches 8 bases. Germline V gene lookup returns CDR1 SNHLY and CDR2 FYNNEI. V shed 0 bases, J shed 0 bases, and the junction held 10 bases outside the gene matches. The CDR3 extends over 18 amino acids. The CDR3 bases are TGTGCCAGCAGTGAAGCGAGGCCTGGCGGGGGGATCTCCTACGAGCAGTACTTC. This translates into CASSEARPGGGISYEQYF.

The V gene is TRBV11-1, the J gene TRBJ2-5; D is possibly TRBD2 (7 bases). The CDR3 spans 15 residues. CDR1 SGHAT and CDR2 FQDESV come from the germline V gene (reference sequence). V lost 5 bases to trimming and J lost 3 bases, with 16 bases between them. CDR3 nucleotide sequence: TGTGCCAGCAGCCCAAGATGGGGGGGCAAAGAGACCCAGTACTTC. It encodes CASSPRWGGKETQYF.

The chain recombines TRBV28 with TRBJ1-1, with D possibly being TRBD1 (5 bases). The CDR3 has 17 amino acids. The V end lost 5 bases, the J end lost 0 bases, and 19 bases lay between the germline ends. Looked up from germline, CDR1 is MDHEN and CDR2 is SYDVKM. The CDR3 spells CASSPPQGYTMNTEAFF. The DNA for the CDR3 is TGTGCCAGCAGTCCACCCCAGGGATACACGATGAACACTGAAGCTTTCTTT.

V and J are TRBV7-6 and TRBJ2-7, with TRBD2 identical over 8 bases. V lost 0 bases and J lost 2; bases outside the gene matches: 9. CDR3 length: 17 residues. The germline gives CDR1 SGHVS, CDR2 FNYEAQ. CDR3: CASSLAWRGELPYEQYF. The CDR3 DNA sequence: TGTGCCAGCAGCTTAGCGTGGCGGGGGGAACTCCCCTACGAGCAGTACTTC.

This clone was picked up one time. The V gene is TRBV27, the J gene TRBJ2-7; perhaps TRBD2 as D (5 bases). Germline V gives CDR1 MNHEY, CDR2 SMNVEV (reference sequence). The CDR3 extends over 15 amino acids. Between the trimmed V and J ends, which lost 0 bases and 3 bases, there was a span of 12 bases. Here the CDR3 reads CASSLSYGGNYEQYF. In DNA form, the CDR3 reads TGTGCCAGCAGTTTATCTTACGGAGGAAACTACGAGCAGTACTTC.

The rearrangement joins TRBV2 to TRBJ2-4; no reliable D call. In germline, CDR1 is SNHLY, CDR2 FYNNEI. Trimming took off 2 bases at V and 0 bases at J, with 8 bases between the two ends. The CDR3 has 15 amino acids. CDR3 residues: CASSELVQAKNIQYF. The CDR3 DNA sequence: TGTGCCAGCAGTGAACTAGTGCAAGCCAAAAACATTCAGTACTTC.

V is TRBV5-4 and J is TRBJ2-5; possibly TRBD2 for D (5 bases). Gene TRBJ2-7 matches the end of the DNA better, so the J call may be wrong. CDR3 length: 15 residues. From germline, CDR1 is SGHNT and CDR2 YYREEE (reference sequence). The CDR3, as DNA: TGTGCCAGCAGCCCGTCCGGGATCACTACCTACGAGCAGTACTTC. It translates to CASSPSGITTYEQYF.

The rearrangement joins TRBV27 to TRBJ1-2; TRBD1 aligns across 8 bases. CDR3 length: 15 residues. The V segment lost 6 bases and the J segment 4 bases; nucleotides outside the gene matches: 10. From germline, CDR1 is MNHEY and CDR2 SMNVEV (reference sequence). The CDR3 DNA sequence: TGTGCCAGCAGATACGGACAGGGCCCGATCTATGGCTACACCTTC. It yields the protein CASRYGQGPIYGYTF.

The genes are TRBV6-5 and TRBJ2-3; D not certain. CDR1 and CDR2 (germline): MNHEY, SVGAGI. The V gene lost 6 bases and the J gene lost 1 base, with 11 bases spanning the gap. This CDR3 region has 14 residues. In DNA, the CDR3 is TGTGCCAGCAGCTCCGATTCAGGCACAGATACGCAGTATTTT. Protein: CASSSDSGTDTQYF.

Comments on this clone: Compared with germline, one end of the junction differs, possibly owing to a read error. This chain connects TRBV29-1 to TRBJ2-1, with 7 bases fitting TRBD2. The CDR3 is 16 residues long. The V gene's germline CDR1 is SQVTM and CDR2 ANQGSEA. The CDR3 DNA reads as TGTGCGGGGGAGGGAGGGGAACTAACTTCCTACAATGAGCAGTTCTTC. Translation: CAGEGGELTSYNEQFF.

The V gene is TRBV5-4, the J gene TRBJ2-2, with 7 positions matching TRBD2. Germline V gene lookup returns CDR1 SGHNT and CDR2 YYREEE (reference sequence). The CDR3 has 15 residues. The junction had 8 bases not matched to a gene; V was cut back by 5 bases and J by 4 bases. The CDR3 here is CASSSGTTGTGELFF. The CDR3 bases are TGTGCCAGCAGTTCAGGGACTACGGGCACCGGGGAGCTGTTTTTT.

Of note for this clone: Additional DNA sequences in this sample encode the identical CDR3. In DNA, the CDR3 is TGTGCCAGCAGCGTGGGACAGGGGAACACTGAAGCTTTCTTT. Protein: CASSVGQGNTEAFF. J is TRBJ1-1 and V is TRBV9; 9 bases agree with TRBD1. This CDR3 is built from 14 residues. CDR1 is SGDLS and CDR2 is YYNGEE in the germline V gene. Trimming cost V 2 bases and J 1 base; bases outside gene matches: 0.

The chain employs TRBV28 and TRBJ2-7; tentative D call: TRBD2 (5 bases). CDR1 is MDHEN and CDR2 is SYDVKM in the germline V gene. This CDR3 spans 16 amino acids. V gave up 6 bases and J gave up 3 bases, with 21 bases separating them. The CDR3 is CASSQRRVGEVYEQYF. CDR3 DNA: TGTGCCAGCAGCCAACGTCGGGTGGGAGAGGTCTACGAGCAGTACTTC.

CDR3 bases: TGCGCCAGCAGTGTAGCGGGGGCGGCAGGTACGCAGTATTTT. Amino acids: CASSVAGAAGTQYF. V usage is TRBV10-2 and J usage is TRBJ2-3; TRBD2 matches at 9 bases. The CDR3 is 14 amino acids. Germline CDR1 is WSHSY and CDR2 is SAAADI. The V and J ends lost 4 bases and 8 bases, in that order; junction bases with no gene match: 7.

V is TRBV7-9 and J is TRBJ2-3, with a weak D call TRBD2 (5 bases). Germline-derived CDR1 and CDR2 are SEHNR and FQNEAQ (reference sequence). This CDR3 comprises 14 residues. The DNA of the CDR3 is TGTTCCGTAATCCCCGGGGTAGTCCCAGATACGCAGTATTTT. Translation gives CSVIPGVVPDTQYF.

The gene calls are TRBV6-5 and TRBJ2-1, with 9 bases lining up with TRBD1. CDR3 length: 16 residues. V dropped 2 bases and J dropped 5; count of bases not matched to a gene: 7. Germline CDR1 and CDR2: MNHEY and SVGAGI. The CDR3 region has the DNA TGTGCCAGCAGTTACCCCCGACAGGGGGGAGACAATGAGCAGTTCTTC. Protein: CASSYPRQGGDNEQFF.

V and J are TRBV27 and TRBJ2-7; possibly TRBD2 for D (7 bases). From germline, CDR1 is MNHEY and CDR2 SMNVEV (reference sequence). V was clipped by 6 bases and J by 3 bases, with 18 bases between them. This CDR3 region has 15 residues. The CDR3 sequence is CASSPPGGRIYEQYF. The CDR3 coding sequence is TGTGCCAGCAGCCCCCCCGGGGGGCGTATCTACGAGCAGTACTTC.